This entry concerns a single TCR beta chain. Produced via immunoSEQ multiplex PCR; TCRdb's table is partial and in-frame only. The table includes about 490,000 clones, over 75% detected once. Every contributor of samples was a Caucasian grown-up residing in Nashville, Tennessee. These data originate in a study of shared clonotypes between healthy human individuals. CDR3 size: 12 residues. V was pared by 2 bases and J by 4 bases, with 6 bases between. Germline CDR1 and CDR2: SGHRS and YFSETQ. Sequencing was carried out using PBMCs. The source is a woman in her forties in good health. Some clones in this sample may be carry-over from other donors' samples. V is TRBV5-1 and J is TRBJ1-1; TRBD1 might be the D (5 bases). As DNA, the CDR3 is TGCGCCAGCAGCTTTGGGGGCACTGAAGCTTTCTTT. Its protein product is CASSFGGTEAFF.